This TCR beta chain was identified in a study of cytomegalovirus exposure and HLA in healthy donors. The V and J ends lost 5 bases and 3 bases, in that order; junction bases with no gene match: 17. The CDR3 is made up of 18 amino acids. Germline CDR1 is MNHNS and CDR2 is SASEGT. The PCR used 60 Vbeta and 13 Jbeta primers. Using immunoSEQ multiplex PCR, the repertoire was profiled, and TCRdb retains in-frame clones only, with some absent. This sample has 150,000 to 200,000 clones; over 60% occur once, and the top ten carry 1.5%. Likely unrecorded immune exposures existed in these nominally healthy donors.

The chain has TRBV6-1 and TRBJ2-7; 9 positions match TRBD1. The TCR originated in a girl aged 5 to 17 in good health and CMV-seronegative. The sequenced sample was PBMCs. CDR3 nucleotide sequence: TGTGCCAGCAGTCAAGGGACAGGGACTTGGACTACTCTCTACGAGCAGTACTTC. It codes for CASSQGTGTWTTLYEQYF.